The 21 T cell receptor beta chains below come from one sample, sequenced in a study of vaccination effects on CD4 cells after COVID-19 (dated by TCRdb to between 2021 and 2024). No antigen has been assigned to these receptors. Libraries were prepared through the immunoSEQ multiplex PCR assay. In TCRdb, the immuneACCESS table is reduced to in-frame sequences with V and J assigned. These tables do not hold every clone; where another copy was compared, an unresolved V gene accounts for under half, and the others remain unexplained. The sample yields nearly 50,000 clones; over 60% were counted once. 5% to 5.5% of the sample is held by the ten biggest clonotypes. After more than 9 days of culture, CD4+ T cells were isolated with the EasySep CD4+ T cell isolation kit. Convalescent patients had PCR-confirmed SARS-CoV-2 infection between March and December 2020, before Alpha, Beta and Delta variants emerged in the United States. Participants received two doses of either the BNT162b2 or the mRNA-1273 mRNA SARS-CoV-2 vaccine.

Here the sequenced sample was CD4+ T cells from PBMCs cultured without peptide, taken after COVID-19 vaccination. Receptors were obtained from a human donor who had a prior SARS-CoV-2 infection.

Only a few counts were recorded for this clone. The chain couples TRBV27 to TRBJ2-1, with a weak D call TRBD1 (6 bases). Deletions cut 5 bases from V and 0 bases from J, with 14 bases between. The CDR3 spans 16 residues. CDR1 is MNHEY, CDR2 SMNVEV, per germline (reference sequence). The CDR3, as DNA: TGTGCCAGCAGTGGCTTGGGACACATCTCCTACAATGAGCAGTTCTTC. As protein: CASSGLGHISYNEQFF.

This clone was seen only once. This chain links TRBV10-3 with TRBJ2-3; tentatively, D is TRBD2 (7 bases). This CDR3 is built from 14 residues. CDR1 ENHRY and CDR2 SYGVKD come from the germline V gene. Trimming shortened V by 6 bases and J by 4 bases, and 14 bases separated the two germline ends. CDR3 residues: CAIRGGARADTQYF. The CDR3, as DNA: TGTGCCATCAGAGGGGGGGCGAGGGCAGATACGCAGTATTTT.

This chain links TRBV10-3 with TRBJ2-3; D is ambiguous. Trimming took off 3 bases at V and 5 bases at J, with 18 bases between the two ends. The germline V gene encodes CDR1 ENHRY and CDR2 SYGVKD. CDR3 length equals 16 residues. The CDR3 region is CAISDPVSYREDTQYF. DNA of the CDR3: TGTGCCATCAGTGACCCGGTTAGCTACAGAGAAGATACGCAGTATTTT.

The genes are TRBV6-5 and TRBJ2-5; 12 nucleotides match TRBD2. The germline V gene encodes CDR1 MNHEY and CDR2 SVGAGI. The length of the CDR3 is 14 residues. The V segment lost 8 bases and the J segment 5 bases; nucleotides outside the gene matches: 6. For the CDR3, the DNA is TGTGCCAGCCTAGCGGGGGGGCGGGAGGAGACCCAGTACTTC. Its protein is CASLAGGREETQYF.

The chain joins TRBV6-5 to TRBJ1-2; D is possibly TRBD1 (5 bases). The CDR3 runs 13 residues. Trimming cost V 7 bases and J 7 bases, with 16 bases left between them. Germline V gives CDR1 MNHEY, CDR2 SVGAGI. In DNA, the CDR3 is TGTGCCAGCAAGCGGGACCCAAGCGGTGGCTACACCTTC. Its protein product is CASKRDPSGGYTF.

This clone has more than one count but fewer than ten. The chain has TRBV7-2 and TRBJ1-3; D is perhaps TRBD1 (5 bases). The V end lost 5 bases, the J end lost 1 base, and 9 bases lay between the germline ends. The CDR3 loop spans 14 amino acids. Germline CDR1 and CDR2: SGHTA and FQGNSA. In DNA form, the CDR3 reads TGTGCCAGCAGCCCAGGGTCGTCTGGAAACACCATATATTTT. Encoded protein: CASSPGSSGNTIYF. The full variable domain, rest sourced from reference TRBV7-2 and TRBJ1-3, is GAGVSQSPSNKVTEKGKDVELRCDPISGHTALYWYRQSLGQGLEFLIYFQGNSAPDKSGLPSDRFSAERTGGSVSTLTIQRTQQEDSAVYLCASSPGSSGNTIYFGEGSWLTVV.

The chain employs TRBV2 and TRBJ1-4, with D perhaps matching TRBD1 (6 bases). CDR1 is SNHLY, CDR2 FYNNEI, per germline. V was shortened by 4 bases and J by 5 bases, with 14 bases between the two germline ends. CDR3 length: 15 residues. This CDR3 reads CASSGGAWRNEKLFF. DNA of the CDR3: TGTGCCAGCAGTGGGGGGGCGTGGAGAAATGAAAAACTGTTTTTT.

The rearrangement joins TRBV9 to TRBJ2-7; 7 bases are shared with TRBD2. The CDR3 is 15 amino acids. The germline gives CDR1 SGDLS, CDR2 YYNGEE. J lost 1 base, V lost 0 bases, and 4 bases had no gene match. CDR3 DNA: TGTGCCAGCAGCGTAGGTCCCGGGAGGTCCTACGAGCAGTACTTC. This gives the protein CASSVGPGRSYEQYF.

This chain links TRBV5-1 with TRBJ2-2, with D possibly being TRBD2 (7 bases). Trimming left V 2 bases short and J 6 bases short, with 8 bases between. The CDR3 is 13 amino acids. Germline V CDR1 and CDR2: SGHRS, YFSETQ. The CDR3 DNA reads as TGCGCCAGCAGCTTCGGGGGGCCCGGGGAGCTGTTTTTT. This gives the protein CASSFGGPGELFF.

This clone was observed a single time. The chain joins TRBV29-1 to TRBJ1-1; 8 positions agree with TRBD1. The CDR3 is 15 amino acids. The V segment lost 6 bases and the J segment 0 bases; nucleotides outside the gene matches: 9. Germline V gene data show CDR1 as SQVTM and CDR2 as ANQGSEA. CDR3 bases: TGCAGCGTCGACAGGGGATGGGGAATGAACACTGAAGCTTTCTTT. Protein product: CSVDRGWGMNTEAFF.

The sample holds a few counts of this clone. This sequence joins TRBV9 and TRBJ1-1, with D maybe TRBD1 (5 bases). The germline gives CDR1 SGDLS, CDR2 YYNGEE. Trimming shortened V by 3 bases and J by 3 bases, and 12 bases separated the two germline ends. This CDR3 is 14 amino acids long. The CDR3 is CASSGTAGDTEAFF. The CDR3 region has the DNA TGTGCCAGCAGCGGAACCGCGGGGGACACTGAAGCTTTCTTT.

This clone occurred a few times. The chain employs TRBV5-8 and TRBJ1-5; D not resolved. Trimming took off 2 bases at V and 5 bases at J, with 14 bases between the two ends. This CDR3 comprises 15 residues. Germline V gene data show CDR1 as SGHTS and CDR2 as YDEGEE. CDR3 in DNA: TGTGCCAGCAGCTTTTTCGGACGGGAAGATCAGCCCCAGCATTTT. It codes for CASSFFGREDQPQHF.

The chain joins TRBV5-6 to TRBJ2-1, with 8 bases fitting TRBD1. The ends lost 4 bases at V and 7 bases at J; junction bases unmatched: 13. The CDR3 spans 16 residues. Germline assignment: CDR1 SGHDT and CDR2 YYEEEE. In DNA form, the CDR3 reads TGTGCCAGCAGCCCGACCGGCAGGGGGCGGGATAATGAGCAGTTCTTC. Translating it yields CASSPTGRGRDNEQFF.

This clone was found once. The gene calls are TRBV7-9 and TRBJ2-2; D remains unclear. Trimming stripped 2 bases from V and 7 bases from J, with 5 bases between. The germline CDR1 and CDR2 sequences are SEHNR and FQNEAQ (reference sequence). This CDR3 has 12 amino acids. The CDR3 protein is CASSLLGGELFF. In DNA, the CDR3 is TGTGCCAGCAGCTTACTGGGCGGGGAGCTGTTTTTT.

V gene TRBV3-1 (or the pseudogene TRBV3-2) combines with J gene TRBJ2-3; D is perhaps TRBD2 (5 bases). Per germline, CDR1 LGHDT and CDR2 YNNKEL (reference sequence). V was trimmed by 1 base and J by 1 base, leaving 15 bases between them. The CDR3 has 17 amino acids. The CDR3 here is CASSQAIERRGTDTQYF. The CDR3 DNA reads as TGTGCCAGCAGCCAAGCTATAGAGCGGCGAGGCACAGATACGCAGTATTTT.

The chain joins TRBV27 to TRBJ2-5; no definite D call. Trimming removed 4 bases at V and 3 bases at J, with 9 bases between. This CDR3 has 13 residues. From germline, CDR1 is MNHEY and CDR2 SMNVEV (reference sequence). CDR3 DNA: TGTGCCAGCAGTTCCGGAACCAAAGAGACCCAGTACTTC. Translating gives CASSSGTKETQYF.

To note about this clone: The identical CDR3 is also encoded by other nucleotide sequences in the sample. The chain is built from TRBV27 and TRBJ2-3, with D maybe TRBD2 (5 bases). Trimming stripped 2 bases from V and 3 bases from J, with 6 bases between. CDR3 length: 13 amino acids. Germline V gene data show CDR1 as MNHEY and CDR2 as SMNVEV (reference sequence). CDR3 sequence reads: CASSLRGTDTQYF. As DNA, the CDR3 is TGTGCCAGCAGTTTACGGGGAACAGATACGCAGTATTTT.

J is TRBJ2-7 and V is TRBV11-2, with a tentative D call TRBD1 (6 bases). The V and J ends lost 6 bases and 0 bases respectively, with 15 bases between them. The CDR3 runs to 15 residues. The germline CDR1 and CDR2 sequences are SGHAT and FQNNGV. CDR3 sequence: CASRLMGARSYEQYF. CDR3 nucleotide sequence: TGTGCCAGCAGATTGATGGGGGCCCGCTCCTACGAGCAGTACTTC.

This chain connects TRBV5-1 to TRBJ2-3; 7 nucleotides align to TRBD2. This CDR3 spans 17 amino acids. In germline, CDR1 is SGHRS, CDR2 YFSETQ. The V gene end was trimmed by 3 bases and the J gene end by 6 bases; junction bases not matched to a gene: 16. CDR3 bases: TGCGCCAGCAGCTCGCCCATGAGGCTAGCGGTCCGGGATACGCAGTATTTT. Translation gives CASSSPMRLAVRDTQYF. The entire variable domain, with the rest obtained from reference TRBV5-1 and TRBJ2-3, is as follows: KAGVTQTPRYLIKTRGQQVTLSCSPISGHRSVSWYQQTPGQGLQFLFEYFSETQRNKGNFPGRFSGRQFSNSRSEMNVSTLELGDSALYLCASSSPMRLAVRDTQYFGPGTRLTVL.

The CDR3 DNA sequence: TGCGCCAGCAGCTTGGTGGCCATGGCCAACGTCCTGACTTTC. This sequence encodes CASSLVAMANVLTF. The chain is built from TRBV5-1 and TRBJ2-6; D is uncertain. Trimming stripped 0 bases from V and 6 bases from J, with 7 bases between. The CDR3 runs to 14 residues. Germline V gene data show CDR1 as SGHRS and CDR2 as YFSETQ.

This clone showed up just once. J is TRBJ1-5 and V is TRBV7-9; TRBD1 agrees at 10 bases. In germline, CDR1 is SEHNR, CDR2 FQNEAQ (reference sequence). The CDR3 totals 18 residues. The junction had 11 bases not matched to a gene; V was cut back by 2 bases and J by 4 bases. The CDR3 loop reads CASSLSTGGGFSNQPQHF. CDR3 sequence (DNA): TGTGCCAGCAGCTTATCGACAGGGGGCGGATTTTCAAATCAGCCCCAGCATTTT.